These 26 T cell receptor beta chains originate from one sample sequenced in a study of beta chain features in type 1 diabetes. Antigens of these TCRs are unknown. All of the isolated RNA was reverse transcribed, so expressed TCRB transcripts were sequenced. Clones were read by immunoSEQ multiplex PCR, and TCRdb kept only the in-frame ones, dropping some. The repertoire has over 300,000 clones, approximately 10% of them found once; the top ten carry around 1%. Whole-study findings and limits: A moderate, significant TCRB CDR3 shortening appeared in type 1 diabetes across four CD4+ subsets.

Sequenced: central memory CD4+ T cells from blood. The receptors derive from a man aged 25-40 years with type 1 diabetes.

The rearrangement joins TRBV7-9 to TRBJ2-7; TRBD2 matches 10 bases. This CDR3 is built from 14 residues. CDR1 SEHNR and CDR2 FQNEAQ come from the germline V gene (reference sequence). Losses at the gene ends were 5 bases for V and 9 bases for J; bases not matched to a gene: 10. Here the CDR3 DNA reads TGTGCCAGCAGCAATTCCGGGACTAGCGCATCGCAGTACTTC. Translated: CASSNSGTSASQYF. Combining the CDR3 with reference TRBV7-9 and TRBJ2-7 gives the whole variable domain DTGVSQNPRHKITKRGQNVTFRCDPISEHNRLYWYRQTLGQGPEFLTYFQNEAQLEKSRLLSDRFSAERPKGSFSTLEIQRTEQGDSAMYLCASSNSGTSASQYFGPGTRLTVT.

This chain uses TRBV14 with TRBJ1-2; 7 nucleotides align to TRBD1. The germline V gene encodes CDR1 SGHDN and CDR2 FVKESK. V shed 3 bases and J 4 bases; nucleotides not matched to a gene: 5. The CDR3 covers 14 residues. The CDR3 region is CASSQVGTAYGYTF. For the CDR3, the DNA is TGTGCCAGCAGCCAGGTGGGGACAGCCTATGGCTACACCTTC.

This clone has more than one count but fewer than ten. The V call is TRBV7-2, the J call TRBJ2-7; TRBD1 is a possible D gene (6 bases). Deletions cut 1 base from V and 5 bases from J, with 12 bases between. The CDR3 totals 14 residues. The germline V gene has CDR1 SGHTA and CDR2 FQGNSA. The CDR3 DNA follows: TGTGCCAGCAGCTTAGGGGGGCCGAGGAACGAGCAGTACTTC. This codes for CASSLGGPRNEQYF.

This clone appeared a few times. The chain has TRBV2 and TRBJ1-4, with 7 bases that match TRBD1. With 0 bases clipped from V and 7 bases from J, the junction kept 5 bases outside the gene matches. The CDR3 spans 15 residues. The germline V gene has CDR1 SNHLY and CDR2 FYNNEI. CDR3 amino acids: CASSEAGGRGEKLFF. Written as DNA, the CDR3 is TGTGCCAGCAGTGAAGCAGGGGGCCGGGGTGAAAAACTGTTTTTT.

The chain uses TRBV5-1 and TRBJ2-5; TRBD1 matches 9 bases. The germline CDR1 and CDR2 sequences are SGHRS and YFSETQ. V trimming: 3 bases; J trimming: 2 bases; junction bases outside the gene matches: 5. The CDR3 has 15 residues. The CDR3 is CASSSGTGRQETQYF. CDR3 nucleotide sequence: TGCGCCAGCAGCTCGGGGACAGGGCGGCAAGAGACCCAGTACTTC.

This clone was observed a few times. The chain uses TRBV6-5 and TRBJ2-3, with D possibly matching TRBD2 (5 bases). Trimming took 5 bases from V and 4 from J, leaving 10 bases between them. The CDR3 has 13 amino acids. Germline lookup yields CDR1 MNHEY and CDR2 SVGAGI. The CDR3 protein is CASSPQRADTQYF. The CDR3 DNA is TGTGCCAGCAGTCCCCAGAGGGCAGATACGCAGTATTTT.

This clone was detected a few times. The rearrangement links TRBV7-9 to TRBJ1-2; 8 bases are a match to TRBD1. V trimming: 0 bases; J trimming: 4 bases; junction bases outside the gene matches: 4. From germline, CDR1 is SEHNR and CDR2 FQNEAQ (reference sequence). The CDR3 spans 15 residues. The CDR3, as DNA: TGTGCCAGCAGCTTAGCGATCGGACAGGGCTATGGCTACACCTTC. This sequence encodes CASSLAIGQGYGYTF.

This clone was recorded a few times. The chain recombines TRBV6-1 with TRBJ1-2, with D possibly matching TRBD1 (5 bases). Germline V CDR1 and CDR2: MNHNS, SASEGT. The V end was cut by 8 bases, the J end by 0 bases, with 16 bases between. This CDR3 contains 15 residues. The CDR3 DNA is TGTGCCAGCCTTGGACAAGGCTCAGCTAACTATGGCTACACCTTC. It is translated as CASLGQGSANYGYTF.

This clone was observed a handful of times. The chain is built from TRBV9 and TRBJ2-3; tentative D call: TRBD1 (5 bases). Trimming pared 0 bases from V and 2 bases from J, leaving 7 bases between. The CDR3 length is 14 residues. CDR1 and CDR2 from the germline V gene are SGDLS and YYNGEE. For the CDR3, the DNA is TGTGCCAGCAGCGTAGGACAGCTCACAGATACGCAGTATTTT. It specifies CASSVGQLTDTQYF. The full variable domain, rest sourced from reference TRBV9 and TRBJ2-3, is DSGVTQTPKHLITATGQRVTLRCSPRSGDLSVYWYQQSLDQGLQFLIQYYNGEERAKGNILERFSAQQFPDLHSELNLSSLELGDSALYFCASSVGQLTDTQYFGPGTRLTVL.

The chain carries TRBV6-6 and TRBJ2-1; D perhaps matches TRBD2 (7 bases). CDR1 MNHNY and CDR2 SVGAGI come from the germline V gene (reference sequence). With 0 bases removed from V and 6 bases from J, the gap between germline ends came to 9 bases. The CDR3 consists of 14 residues. The CDR3 sequence: CASSYSAGANEQFF. The CDR3, as DNA: TGTGCCAGCAGTTACTCGGCGGGGGCCAATGAGCAGTTCTTC.

This chain connects TRBV12-5 to TRBJ2-7, with 8 nucleotides matching TRBD1. Per germline, CDR1 LGHNT and CDR2 FRNRAP. V lost 2 bases and J lost 3; bases outside the gene matches: 6. This CDR3 comprises 15 residues. This chain's CDR3 is CASGLNSGGSYEQYF. The CDR3 DNA sequence: TGTGCTAGTGGTTTGAATTCAGGGGGCAGCTACGAGCAGTACTTC.

This clone was counted only a few times. The chain carries TRBV4-3 and TRBJ1-2, with D maybe TRBD1 (5 bases). V lost 0 bases, J lost 4 bases, and 12 bases lay in between. The V gene's germline CDR1 is LGHNA and CDR2 YSLEER. This CDR3 spans 15 amino acids. CDR3 in DNA: TGCGCCAGCAGCCAAGATCTGGGGGTCCGCTATGGCTACACCTTC. Its protein product is CASSQDLGVRYGYTF.

This clone was observed a handful of times. The V call is TRBV7-9, the J call TRBJ1-2, with D hard to call. Germline CDR1 reads SEHNR; CDR2 reads FQNEAQ (reference sequence). V was trimmed by 1 base and J by 2 bases, leaving 5 bases between them. The CDR3 sequence is 13 residues long. CDR3 residues: CASSLGPNYGYTF. CDR3 DNA: TGTGCCAGCAGCTTAGGGCCAAACTATGGCTACACCTTC.

This clone occurred many times. The J gene is TRBJ2-7, the V gene TRBV10-3; possibly TRBD1 or TRBD2 for D (5 bases each). Per the germline V gene, CDR1 is ENHRY and CDR2 is SYGVKD. This CDR3 spans 13 amino acids. Trimming cost V 10 bases and J 2 bases, with 15 bases left between them. The CDR3 sequence: CATARQGAYEQYF. In DNA form, the CDR3 reads TGTGCCACCGCGAGGCAGGGAGCCTACGAGCAGTACTTC.

This clone was seen more than once but under ten times. The chain carries TRBV5-4 and TRBJ2-2; 7 nucleotides align to TRBD2. The CDR3 runs 17 residues. The V gene's germline CDR1 is SGHNT and CDR2 YYREEE (reference sequence). V dropped 1 base and J dropped 2; count of bases not matched to a gene: 8. CDR3: CASSLSGTLLNTGELFF. The CDR3 DNA reads as TGTGCCAGCAGCTTGAGCGGGACCCTTTTAAACACCGGGGAGCTGTTTTTT.

With regard to this clone: An end of the junction differs from the germline gene, which may be a read error. CDR3 loop: CASSQDVKALAGLF. In DNA form, the CDR3 reads TGCGCCAGCAGCCAAGATGTCAAGGCGCTAGCGGGGCTTTTT. The J gene is TRBJ2-3, the V gene TRBV4-3; TRBD2 matches 9 bases. The CDR3 loop spans 14 amino acids. CDR1 is LGHNA and CDR2 is YSLEER in the germline V gene.

This clone turned up a few times. V usage is TRBV2 and J usage is TRBJ2-7; TRBD1 might be the D (6 bases). Germline V CDR1 and CDR2: SNHLY, FYNNEI. V was trimmed by 4 bases and J by 1 base, leaving 14 bases between them. The CDR3 runs 15 residues. In nucleotides, the CDR3 is TGTGCCAGCAGTGGCTCCAGGGGCCGGTCCTACGAGCAGTACTTC. Translated: CASSGSRGRSYEQYF.

The chain uses TRBV6-6 and TRBJ1-5; 9 nucleotides agree with TRBD1. Losses at the gene ends were 7 bases for V and 4 bases for J; bases not matched to a gene: 5. The CDR3 covers 14 residues. Looked up from germline, CDR1 is MNHNY and CDR2 is SVGAGI (reference sequence). CDR3 sequence: CASTGTGSNQPQHF. For the CDR3, the DNA is TGTGCCAGCACCGGGACAGGGTCTAATCAGCCCCAGCATTTT.

J is TRBJ2-2 and V is TRBV11-2; D possibly corresponds to TRBD1 (6 bases). The CDR3 consists of 13 residues. Looked up from germline, CDR1 is SGHAT and CDR2 is FQNNGV. V lost 5 bases and J lost 3, with 7 bases in between. The CDR3 spells CASSGQHTGELFF. CDR3 nucleotides: TGTGCCAGCAGCGGACAGCACACCGGGGAGCTGTTTTTT.

The chain is built from TRBV27 and TRBJ1-3; D is ambiguous. CDR1 and CDR2 from the germline V gene are MNHEY and SMNVEV (reference sequence). The CDR3 totals 13 residues. Trimming pared 5 bases from V and 3 bases from J, leaving 8 bases between. CDR3 in DNA: TGTGCCAGCAGTAAAGTCAATGGAAACACCATATATTTT. It yields the protein CASSKVNGNTIYF.

This clone has a handful of counts. The chain uses TRBV30 and TRBJ1-4, with no clear D. The V gene's germline CDR1 is GTSNPN and CDR2 SVGIG (reference sequence). This CDR3 is 13 amino acids long. V was cut by 7 bases and J by 8 bases, with 17 bases left in between. CDR3 bases: TGTGCCTCAAAGGGTGGAGAGTTAGAAAAACTGTTTTTT. Translating gives CASKGGELEKLFF.

This chain connects TRBV11-2 to TRBJ2-3; TRBD2 is a possible D gene (5 bases). Trimming pared 5 bases from V and 8 bases from J, leaving 11 bases between. CDR1 and CDR2 (germline): SGHAT, FQNNGV. The CDR3 has 12 amino acids. The CDR3 DNA is TGTGCCAGCAGCCTGAGCAGCGGTACGCAGTATTTT. Residues: CASSLSSGTQYF.

The chain has TRBV5-1 and TRBJ1-1; D uncertain. Per germline, CDR1 SGHRS and CDR2 YFSETQ. CDR3 size: 14 residues. Trimming took off 4 bases at V and 5 bases at J, with 15 bases between the two ends. CDR3 amino acids: CASSKGRERTEAFF. The DNA of the CDR3 is TGCGCCAGCAGCAAGGGCCGGGAACGGACTGAAGCTTTCTTT. Full variable domain (remainder filled in from reference TRBV5-1 and TRBJ1-1): KAGVTQTPRYLIKTRGQQVTLSCSPISGHRSVSWYQQTPGQGLQFLFEYFSETQRNKGNFPGRFSGRQFSNSRSEMNVSTLELGDSALYLCASSKGRERTEAFFGQGTRLTVV.

This clone came up a few times. The rearrangement links TRBV14 to TRBJ2-5; no clear D gene. The germline V gene encodes CDR1 SGHDN and CDR2 FVKESK. The CDR3 extends over 14 amino acids. The V and J ends lost 3 bases and 5 bases respectively, with 13 bases between them. As DNA, the CDR3 is TGTGCCAGCAGCCATTTTCGAGCCTCGGAGACCCAGTACTTC. It is translated as CASSHFRASETQYF.

This clone came up a few times. The V gene is TRBV6-5, the J gene TRBJ2-7; TRBD2 is a possible D gene (5 bases). Germline-derived CDR1 and CDR2 are MNHEY and SVGAGI. This CDR3 is 13 amino acids long. V was shortened by 6 bases and J by 6 bases, with 15 bases between the two germline ends. In DNA, the CDR3 is TGTGCCAGCAGCCTCCCGTGGAGGCGCGAGCAGTACTTC. It codes for CASSLPWRREQYF.

CDR3 in amino acids: CASSSGSLDTQYF. Written as DNA, the CDR3 is TGTGCCAGCAGCTCCGGGAGTTTAGATACGCAGTATTTT. The chain joins TRBV7-9 to TRBJ2-3, with D possibly matching TRBD2 (6 bases). CDR1 SEHNR and CDR2 FQNEAQ come from the germline V gene (reference sequence). V lost 4 bases and J 5 bases, leaving 10 bases between the germline ends. This CDR3 is built from 13 residues.